Below, one T cell receptor beta chain is given with its context. Its specificity is not known. Using immunoSEQ multiplex PCR, the repertoire was profiled, and TCRdb retains in-frame clones only, with some absent. Of some 76,000 clones in the sample, 85% to 95% are singletons; the top ten hold approximately 1.5%. The CDR3 extends over 15 amino acids. Trimming took off 3 bases at V and 7 bases at J, with 17 bases between the two ends. Looked up from germline, CDR1 is MNHNS and CDR2 is SASEGT. The sample belongs to a study of brain T cells in children with intractable seizures. General study findings and limits: HCMV serostatus was not known, and viral specificity came from CDR3 similarity only.

The source of this sequence is a boy younger than two with tuberous sclerosis and intractable seizures. Sequenced material: peripheral blood, taken at surgery. The V and J genes are TRBV6-1 and TRBJ2-3, with D unclear. CDR3 sequence: CASSDHRLERNTQYF. Written as DNA, the CDR3 is TGTGCCAGCAGTGATCATAGGCTCGAGCGCAATACGCAGTATTTT.